The next 21 T cell receptor beta chains were all read from a single sample in a study of shared clonotypes between healthy human individuals. Some clones are missing from TCRdb's copy, which holds only in-frame ones; the method was immunoSEQ multiplex PCR. The profile shows just over 2,000,000 clones, 90% to 95% of them singletons. Material for sequencing was naive CD4+ T cells sorted from blood. Subset specified: CD45RA+ positively selected. The receptors derive from a man younger than 35 in good health.

A single count supports this clone. The rearrangement joins TRBV27 to TRBJ1-1, with D perhaps matching TRBD1 (5 bases). V was shortened by 5 bases and J by 0 bases, with 13 bases between the two germline ends. Germline V gene lookup returns CDR1 MNHEY and CDR2 SMNVEV (reference sequence). This CDR3 contains 15 residues. CDR3 bases: TGTGCCAGCAGTCCCCTGACAGCAATGAACACTGAAGCTTTCTTT. Translated, it gives CASSPLTAMNTEAFF.

The genes are TRBV9 and TRBJ2-7; 10 nucleotides line up with TRBD1. The length of the CDR3 is 17 residues. Germline values: CDR1 SGDLS, CDR2 YYNGEE. Losses at the gene ends were 3 bases for V and 6 bases for J; bases not matched to a gene: 15. DNA of the CDR3: TGTGCCAGCAGCGCCCGCCCGGGGACAGGGGCCCCCCCCGAGCAGTACTTC. Protein product: CASSARPGTGAPPEQYF.

This chain joins TRBV7-2 and TRBJ1-1; TRBD1 matches at 8 bases. The length of the CDR3 is 16 residues. CDR1 and CDR2 (germline): SGHTA, FQGNSA. Trimming at V came to 2 bases and at J to 2 bases, leaving 7 bases not matched to a gene. DNA of the CDR3: TGTGCCAGCAGCTTAACGGCAGGGGGCCTTAACACTGAAGCTTTCTTT. It translates to CASSLTAGGLNTEAFF. The full variable domain, completed using reference TRBV7-2 and TRBJ1-1, is GAGVSQSPSNKVTEKGKDVELRCDPISGHTALYWYRQSLGQGLEFLIYFQGNSAPDKSGLPSDRFSAERTGGSVSTLTIQRTQQEDSAVYLCASSLTAGGLNTEAFFGQGTRLTVV.

The V and J genes are TRBV6-1 and TRBJ2-3; unclear D gene. The CDR3 covers 15 residues. CDR1 is MNHNS and CDR2 is SASEGT in the germline V gene. Trimming cost V 3 bases and J 1 base, with 11 bases left between them. The CDR3 DNA sequence: TGTGCCAGCAGTGATTTAGTCCGCGGCACAGATACGCAGTATTTT. Amino acid sequence: CASSDLVRGTDTQYF.

This rearrangement joins TRBV15 to TRBJ1-1; 10 nucleotides line up with TRBD1. The CDR3 sequence is 14 residues long. The V gene end was trimmed by 5 bases and the J gene end by 1 base; junction bases not matched to a gene: 1. In germline, CDR1 is LNHNV, CDR2 YYDKDF (reference sequence). CDR3 protein: CATSWDRGNTEAFF. The CDR3 DNA sequence: TGTGCCACCAGCTGGGACAGGGGGAACACTGAAGCTTTCTTT.

The genes are TRBV5-1 and TRBJ1-1; 8 positions match TRBD1. This CDR3 is 16 amino acids long. Germline CDR1 SGHRS, CDR2 YFSETQ. V was pared by 3 bases and J by 0 bases, with 7 bases of the junction left unmatched. This CDR3 reads CASSSHVTGVNTEAFF. The CDR3 DNA reads as TGCGCCAGCAGCTCGCATGTGACAGGGGTGAACACTGAAGCTTTCTTT.

V and J are TRBV5-1 and TRBJ2-3, with 8 bases aligning to TRBD2. The CDR3 is made up of 16 amino acids. Per germline, CDR1 SGHRS and CDR2 YFSETQ. Trimming at V came to 4 bases and at J to 0 bases, leaving 7 bases not matched to a gene. The CDR3 loop reads CASSPVAGISTDTQYF. The CDR3 DNA follows: TGCGCCAGCAGCCCCGTAGCGGGAATTAGCACAGATACGCAGTATTTT.

This clone showed up just once. The chain is built from TRBV7-2 and TRBJ1-2, with 8 bases matching TRBD1. Germline trimming cut 5 bases from V and 2 bases from J; bases unmatched to any gene: 4. The V gene's germline CDR1 is SGHTA and CDR2 FQGNSA. The CDR3 extends over 14 amino acids. The DNA of the CDR3 is TGTGCCAGCAGCGTATCAGGGGGCAACTATGGCTACACCTTC. Its translation is CASSVSGGNYGYTF.

The chain carries TRBV2 and TRBJ1-2, with TRBD1 as a possible D gene (5 bases). Trimming shortened V by 1 base and J by 6 bases, and 15 bases separated the two germline ends. Germline V gene sequence: CDR1 SNHLY, CDR2 FYNNEI. The CDR3 totals 15 residues. As DNA, the CDR3 is TGTGCCAGCAGTGAAGGGGGCAGTAAAAGGGATGGCTACACCTTC. It translates to CASSEGGSKRDGYTF. Complete variable domain (other parts from reference TRBV2 and TRBJ1-2): EPEVTQTPSHQVTQMGQEVILRCVPISNHLYFYWYRQILGQKVEFLVSFYNNEISEKSEIFDDQFSVERPDGSNFTLKIRSTKLEDSAMYFCASSEGGSKRDGYTFGSGTRLTVV.

The chain employs TRBV28 and TRBJ1-3; TRBD1 aligns across 8 bases. Germline values: CDR1 MDHEN, CDR2 SYDVKM. The CDR3 has 18 residues. V shed 3 bases and J 0 bases; nucleotides not matched to a gene: 10. In DNA, the CDR3 is TGTGCCAGCAGTTTTTTGGGGGGGACAGGCCTCTCTGGAAACACCATATATTTT. It encodes CASSFLGGTGLSGNTIYF.

The chain carries TRBV18 and TRBJ2-5; TRBD2 agrees at 9 bases. The CDR3 sequence is 15 residues long. J gave up 0 bases and V 5 bases, and 4 bases lay outside the gene matches. Germline CDR1 KGHSH, CDR2 LQKENI. CDR3 loop: CASSKLAGDQETQYF. The CDR3 DNA reads TGTGCCAGCTCAAAACTAGCGGGTGACCAAGAGACCCAGTACTTC.

The rearrangement uses TRBV2 and TRBJ1-6; D unclear. Germline V lookup: CDR1 SNHLY, CDR2 FYNNEI. This CDR3 is built from 12 residues. With 8 bases removed from V and 2 bases from J, the gap between germline ends came to 4 bases. The CDR3 DNA reads TGTGCCAGCGGTACCTATAATTCACCCCTCCACTTT. As protein: CASGTYNSPLHF.

A word on this clone: At the DNA level, this CDR3 is encoded by other sequences in the same sample as well. The chain links TRBV7-2 to TRBJ2-7; 7 nucleotides align to TRBD1. The CDR3 runs 15 residues. Germline lookup yields CDR1 SGHTA and CDR2 FQGNSA. J was trimmed by 3 bases and V by 1 base; bases with no gene match: 6. CDR3 DNA: TGTGCCAGCAGCTTAGGACAGGGCCGGGTCTACGAGCAGTACTTC. Translation gives CASSLGQGRVYEQYF.

The chain carries TRBV7-8 and TRBJ2-3, with 7 bases identical to TRBD1. This CDR3 region has 18 residues. Germline loops: CDR1 SGHVS, CDR2 FQNEAQ. V trimming: 4 bases; J trimming: 2 bases; junction bases outside the gene matches: 15. DNA for the CDR3: TGTGCCAGCAGCTCTACAGGGGTCAGAACTCTATTCACAGATACGCAGTATTTT. Protein: CASSSTGVRTLFTDTQYF.

The chain combines TRBV7-9 with TRBJ2-7; the match to TRBD2 covers 11 bases. From germline, CDR1 is SEHNR and CDR2 FQNEAQ (reference sequence). The CDR3 sequence is 16 residues long. The V gene end was trimmed by 1 base and the J gene end by 2 bases; junction bases not matched to a gene: 4. The CDR3 DNA reads TGTGCCAGCAGCTTAGTCACGGGACTAGCGGCCTACGAGCAGTACTTC. Its translation is CASSLVTGLAAYEQYF.

Turning to this clone: The sample contains more than one DNA sequence encoding this CDR3. The V gene is TRBV5-1, the J gene TRBJ2-1; possible D gene TRBD1, 6 bases. Germline lookup yields CDR1 SGHRS and CDR2 YFSETQ. The CDR3 length is 16 residues. V lost 0 bases and J lost 0, with 10 bases in between. The DNA for the CDR3 is TGCGCCAGCAGCTTGGGAGGGGGTAGCTCCTACAATGAGCAGTTCTTC. This gives the protein CASSLGGGSSYNEQFF.

The chain couples TRBV30 to TRBJ2-1; 10 nucleotides line up with TRBD1. This CDR3 region has 19 residues. Germline loops: CDR1 GTSNPN, CDR2 SVGIG (reference sequence). The V gene end was trimmed by 2 bases and the J gene end by 0 bases; junction bases not matched to a gene: 13. Here the CDR3 DNA reads TGTGCCTGGAGTTTCCGACAGGGGGCACGCCTTAGCTCCTACAATGAGCAGTTCTTC. It yields the protein CAWSFRQGARLSSYNEQFF.

In its sample, this clone was seen once. CDR3 sequence reads: CASSMSPLFRGAGYTF. The CDR3 nucleotides read TGTGCCAGTAGTATGAGCCCCCTCTTCAGGGGAGCTGGCTACACCTTC. This chain connects TRBV19 to TRBJ1-2; maybe TRBD1 (6 bases). The V gene lost 3 bases and the J gene lost 7 bases, with 21 bases spanning the gap. CDR1 LNHDA and CDR2 SQIVND come from the germline V gene (reference sequence). The CDR3 is 16 residues long.

The gene calls are TRBV18 and TRBJ2-1; TRBD2 is a possible D gene (6 bases). Germline V gene sequence: CDR1 KGHSH, CDR2 LQKENI. This CDR3 has 13 amino acids. V lost 2 bases to trimming and J lost 8 bases, with 10 bases between them. CDR3 sequence (DNA): TGTGCCAGCTCACCAGAGGGCGGGGATGAGCAGTTCTTC. This translates into CASSPEGGDEQFF.

In DNA form, the CDR3 reads TGTGCCAGCATCAACTTAAGTGGGCCACACTACGAGCAGTACTTC. Residues: CASINLSGPHYEQYF. The chain employs TRBV7-9 and TRBJ2-7; D gene uncertain. The germline CDR1 and CDR2 sequences are SEHNR and FQNEAQ (reference sequence). Trimming shortened V by 7 bases and J by 3 bases, and 19 bases separated the two germline ends. CDR3 length: 15 residues. The full variable domain, its missing parts supplied by reference TRBV7-9 and TRBJ2-7, is DTGVSQNPRHKITKRGQNVTFRCDPISEHNRLYWYRQTLGQGPEFLTYFQNEAQLEKSRLLSDRFSAERPKGSFSTLEIQRTEQGDSAMYLCASINLSGPHYEQYFGPGTRLTVT.

The chain uses TRBV9 and TRBJ2-5, with 7 bases lining up with TRBD2. The CDR3 covers 13 residues. V gave up 3 bases and J gave up 3 bases; unmatched junction bases: 2. Germline assignment: CDR1 SGDLS and CDR2 YYNGEE. CDR3 sequence reads: CASSAGGEETQYF. In nucleotides, the CDR3 is TGTGCCAGCAGCGCGGGGGGAGAAGAGACCCAGTACTTC.